The rows below give T cell receptor beta chains drawn from one sample of a study of T-cell memory formation after mild COVID-19. TCRdb processed the 5' RACE reads anew with MiXCR; each CDR3 protein has one entry. This sample has 150,000 to 200,000 distinct CDR3 sequences, with around 10% found just once. The sequenced material came from PBMCs or a T cell subset sorted from them (not recorded which). The receptors were gathered from a man aged 18 to 35 who had mild COVID-19 (a few samples of this study predate the infection). Cell type and time point are not known. Both conserved end residues are part of each CDR3. Each record gives: clone size, D gene, J gene, V gene, CDR3 protein, CDR3 DNA. The D gene is left open where the match is weak. The listing skips clone size in some rows; elsewhere it reads once, few, many or a size class.

clone size: many; D gene: NA; J gene: TRBJ2-1; V gene: TRBV7-6; CDR3 protein: CASSPRGYNEQFF; CDR3 DNA: TGTGCCAGCAGCCCCCGGGGGTACAATGAGCAGTTCTTC
clone size: NA; D gene: NA; J gene: TRBJ1-3; V gene: TRBV12-3/TRBV12-4; CDR3 protein: CASSPTGRSGNTIYF; CDR3 DNA: TGTGCCAGCAGTCCGACAGGACGCTCTGGAAACACCATATATTTT
clone size: many; D gene: NA; J gene: TRBJ2-2; V gene: TRBV7-2; CDR3 protein: CASSLQGAPTGELFF; CDR3 DNA: TGTGCCAGCAGCTTACAAGGGGCCCCCACCGGGGAGCTGTTTTTT
clone size: few; D gene: NA; J gene: TRBJ2-2; V gene: TRBV4-3; CDR3 protein: CASSQDYSNTGELFF; CDR3 DNA: TGCGCCAGCAGCCAAGATTATAGCAACACCGGGGAGCTGTTTTTT
clone size: many; D gene: NA; J gene: TRBJ2-5; V gene: TRBV4-1; CDR3 protein: CASSQVAPGGETQYF; CDR3 DNA: TGCGCCAGCAGCCAAGTGGCCCCGGGTGGGGAGACCCAGTACTTC
clone size: NA; D gene: NA; J gene: TRBJ1-2; V gene: TRBV3-1; CDR3 protein: CASSQDRGIVNYGYTF; CDR3 DNA: TGTGCCAGCAGCCAAGATCGGGGCATCGTCAACTATGGCTACACCTTC
clone size: few; D gene: NA; J gene: TRBJ2-1; V gene: TRBV6-1; CDR3 protein: CASSAGLGAGEQFF; CDR3 DNA: TGTGCCAGCAGTGCCGGTTTGGGGGCGGGTGAGCAGTTCTTC
clone size: NA; D gene: TRBD1; J gene: TRBJ1-5; V gene: TRBV5-8; CDR3 protein: CASSLQSGGLQPQHF; CDR3 DNA: TGTGCCAGCAGCCTACAATCAGGGGGTTTACAGCCCCAGCATTTT
clone size: few; D gene: TRBD1; J gene: TRBJ1-2; V gene: TRBV7-2; CDR3 protein: CASGYPGGNGYTF; CDR3 DNA: TGTGCCAGCGGTTACCCAGGGGGAAATGGCTACACCTTC
clone size: few; D gene: TRBD1; J gene: TRBJ2-5; V gene: TRBV24-1; CDR3 protein: CATSDPQGAGETQYF; CDR3 DNA: TGTGCCACCAGTGACCCACAGGGGGCCGGGGAGACCCAGTACTTC
clone size: few; D gene: TRBD1; J gene: TRBJ2-4; V gene: TRBV7-6; CDR3 protein: CASSSRPGTGDPIKNIQYF; CDR3 DNA: TGTGCCAGCAGCTCACGTCCCGGGACAGGGGACCCTATCAAAAACATTCAGTACTTC
clone size: few; D gene: NA; J gene: TRBJ2-4; V gene: TRBV6-5; CDR3 protein: CASSYSGRGQGKNIQYF; CDR3 DNA: TGTGCCAGCAGTTACTCGGGTCGGGGGCAGGGCAAAAACATTCAGTACTTC
clone size: few; D gene: NA; J gene: TRBJ2-3; V gene: TRBV2; CDR3 protein: CASKAASSTDTQYF; CDR3 DNA: TGTGCCAGCAAAGCAGCCAGCAGCACAGATACGCAGTATTTT
clone size: NA; D gene: TRBD1; J gene: TRBJ1-1; V gene: TRBV5-1; CDR3 protein: CASSLGTGNEAFF; CDR3 DNA: TGCGCCAGCAGCTTGGGGACAGGGAATGAAGCTTTCTTT
clone size: few; D gene: TRBD1; J gene: TRBJ1-3; V gene: TRBV28; CDR3 protein: CASSFRAYRGIKRNTIYF; CDR3 DNA: TGTGCCAGCAGTTTCCGTGCCTACAGGGGGATTAAAAGAAACACCATATATTTT
clone size: NA; D gene: TRBD1; J gene: TRBJ1-2; V gene: TRBV6-6; CDR3 protein: CASRGQFYGYTF; CDR3 DNA: TGTGCCAGCAGGGGACAGTTCTATGGCTACACCTTC
clone size: NA; D gene: NA; J gene: TRBJ2-2; V gene: TRBV6-2/TRBV6-3; CDR3 protein: CASLRAGAANTGELIF; CDR3 DNA: TGTGCCAGCCTCCGTGCAGGCGCTGCGAACACCGGGGAGCTGATTTTT
clone size: many; D gene: NA; J gene: TRBJ2-1; V gene: TRBV7-2; CDR3 protein: CASSARAQGLSNEQFF; CDR3 DNA: TGTGCCAGCAGCGCCCGGGCGCAGGGCCTATCAAATGAGCAGTTCTTC
clone size: NA; D gene: NA; J gene: TRBJ2-5; V gene: TRBV25-1; CDR3 protein: CASSEWQQETQYF; CDR3 DNA: TGTGCCAGCAGTGAGTGGCAGCAAGAGACCCAGTACTTC
clone size: many; D gene: NA; J gene: TRBJ1-1; V gene: TRBV10-3; CDR3 protein: CAIKTAGQAFF; CDR3 DNA: TGTGCCATCAAAACGGCAGGGCAAGCTTTCTTT
clone size: NA; D gene: TRBD2; J gene: TRBJ2-1; V gene: TRBV11-2; CDR3 protein: CASSFLTSGPDNEQFF; CDR3 DNA: TGTGCCAGCAGCTTTCTGACTAGCGGGCCCGACAATGAGCAGTTCTTC
clone size: few; D gene: NA; J gene: TRBJ1-2; V gene: TRBV12-3/TRBV12-4; CDR3 protein: CASSPGDRPNYGYTF; CDR3 DNA: TGTGCCAGCAGTCCGGGGGATAGGCCTAACTATGGCTACACCTTC
clone size: NA; D gene: NA; J gene: TRBJ1-4; V gene: TRBV19; CDR3 protein: CASSMNRAKEGKLFF; CDR3 DNA: TGTGCCAGTAGTATGAACAGGGCCAAGGAGGGGAAACTGTTTTTT
clone size: NA; D gene: NA; J gene: TRBJ2-5; V gene: TRBV28; CDR3 protein: CASGGDPQETQYF; CDR3 DNA: TGTGCCAGCGGAGGGGATCCCCAAGAGACCCAGTACTTC
clone size: NA; D gene: NA; J gene: TRBJ1-5; V gene: TRBV7-2; CDR3 protein: CASSLVSWGDGNQPQHF; CDR3 DNA: TGTGCCAGCAGCTTAGTTTCGTGGGGAGACGGCAATCAGCCCCAGCATTTT
clone size: few; D gene: TRBD1; J gene: TRBJ2-3; V gene: TRBV7-2; CDR3 protein: CASGGQVSTDTQYF; CDR3 DNA: TGTGCCAGCGGCGGACAGGTTAGCACAGATACGCAGTATTTT
clone size: few; D gene: NA; J gene: TRBJ2-7; V gene: TRBV5-1; CDR3 protein: CASSLEVSYEQYF; CDR3 DNA: TGCGCCAGCAGCTTGGAAGTCTCCTACGAGCAGTACTTC
clone size: few; D gene: NA; J gene: TRBJ2-1; V gene: TRBV4-3; CDR3 protein: CASSQESNGGYNEQFF; CDR3 DNA: TGCGCCAGCAGCCAAGAATCTAACGGGGGTTACAATGAGCAGTTCTTC
clone size: NA; D gene: TRBD1; J gene: TRBJ1-2; V gene: TRBV6-2/TRBV6-3; CDR3 protein: CASTGLPGQGGYGYTF; CDR3 DNA: TGTGCCAGCACCGGCCTTCCCGGACAGGGCGGTTATGGCTACACCTTC
clone size: many; D gene: NA; J gene: TRBJ2-7; V gene: TRBV7-2; CDR3 protein: CASSYGPPSSYEQYF; CDR3 DNA: TGTGCCAGCAGCTATGGGCCACCGAGCTCCTACGAGCAGTACTTC
clone size: NA; D gene: NA; J gene: TRBJ2-3; V gene: TRBV7-2; CDR3 protein: CASSLVRMGVQYF; CDR3 DNA: TGTGCCAGCAGCTTAGTTCGTATGGGCGTACAGTATTTT
clone size: many; D gene: NA; J gene: TRBJ1-6; V gene: TRBV9; CDR3 protein: CASSVAGQRGSPLHF; CDR3 DNA: TGTGCCAGCAGCGTAGCCGGGCAGCGGGGTTCACCCCTCCACTTT
clone size: few; D gene: NA; J gene: TRBJ1-4; V gene: TRBV11-2; CDR3 protein: CASSLLSTEKLFF; CDR3 DNA: TGTGCCAGCAGCTTACTCTCCACTGAAAAACTGTTTTTT
clone size: NA; D gene: TRBD2; J gene: TRBJ2-3; V gene: TRBV5-1; CDR3 protein: CASLSTPLAGAADTQYF; CDR3 DNA: TGCGCCAGCCTTTCAACTCCCCTAGCGGGGGCAGCGGATACGCAGTATTTT
clone size: NA; D gene: NA; J gene: TRBJ2-5; V gene: TRBV6-6; CDR3 protein: CASSPSTGYGETQYF; CDR3 DNA: TGTGCCAGCAGCCCATCTACAGGGTATGGAGAGACCCAGTACTTC
clone size: many; D gene: NA; J gene: TRBJ2-3; V gene: TRBV29-1; CDR3 protein: CSVGGSADTQYF; CDR3 DNA: TGCAGCGTTGGAGGTAGCGCAGATACGCAGTATTTT
clone size: few; D gene: NA; J gene: TRBJ2-7; V gene: TRBV5-4; CDR3 protein: CASSLGGTSEQYF; CDR3 DNA: TGTGCCAGCAGCTTGGGGGGTACTTCCGAGCAGTACTTC
clone size: few; D gene: NA; J gene: TRBJ1-5; V gene: TRBV4-2; CDR3 protein: CASSSYRESNQPQHF; CDR3 DNA: TGTGCCAGCAGCTCCTACAGGGAAAGCAATCAGCCCCAGCATTTT
clone size: few; D gene: TRBD2; J gene: TRBJ2-5; V gene: TRBV5-1; CDR3 protein: CATKEASGSGETQYF; CDR3 DNA: TGCGCCACGAAGGAGGCTAGCGGGTCCGGTGAGACCCAGTACTTC
clone size: few; D gene: TRBD2; J gene: TRBJ2-5; V gene: TRBV6-2/TRBV6-3; CDR3 protein: CASSYTASGGLGSKETQYF; CDR3 DNA: TGTGCCAGCAGCTACACCGCTAGCGGGGGGCTCGGAAGTAAAGAGACCCAGTACTTC
clone size: few; D gene: NA; J gene: TRBJ1-2; V gene: TRBV12-3/TRBV12-4; CDR3 protein: CANSPQETYGYTF; CDR3 DNA: TGTGCCAACTCCCCGCAGGAAACTTATGGCTACACCTTC
clone size: many; D gene: NA; J gene: TRBJ2-6; V gene: TRBV7-2; CDR3 protein: CASSLQYSSGANVLTF; CDR3 DNA: TGTGCCAGCAGCTTACAATACAGCTCTGGGGCCAACGTCCTGACTTTC
clone size: NA; D gene: NA; J gene: TRBJ2-3; V gene: TRBV4-3; CDR3 protein: CASSNLPDTQYF; CDR3 DNA: TGCGCCAGCAGCAACCTGCCAGATACGCAGTATTTT
clone size: few; D gene: TRBD1; J gene: TRBJ2-5; V gene: TRBV5-1; CDR3 protein: CASSPADWTGAGETQYF; CDR3 DNA: TGCGCCAGCAGTCCGGCCGATTGGACAGGGGCTGGAGAGACCCAGTACTTC
clone size: NA; D gene: TRBD1; J gene: TRBJ2-2; V gene: TRBV5-1; CDR3 protein: CASTQGAHTGELFF; CDR3 DNA: TGCGCCAGCACCCAGGGGGCGCACACCGGGGAGCTGTTTTTT
clone size: NA; D gene: NA; J gene: TRBJ1-6; V gene: TRBV7-9; CDR3 protein: CASSAPLQFYNSPLHF; CDR3 DNA: TGTGCCAGCAGCGCCCCCCTGCAGTTCTATAATTCACCCCTCCACTTT
clone size: NA; D gene: TRBD2; J gene: TRBJ2-1; V gene: TRBV5-1; CDR3 protein: CASSSSGGPLAGGIYNEQFF; CDR3 DNA: TGCGCCAGCAGCTCCTCGGGAGGACCACTAGCGGGGGGTATCTACAATGAGCAGTTCTTC
clone size: few; D gene: TRBD1; J gene: TRBJ1-2; V gene: TRBV6-6; CDR3 protein: CASSYGDRGQSKGYTF; CDR3 DNA: TGTGCCAGCAGTTACGGAGACAGGGGGCAGAGTAAGGGCTACACCTTC
clone size: few; D gene: NA; J gene: TRBJ1-1; V gene: TRBV7-8; CDR3 protein: CASSKQGFGVNEAFF; CDR3 DNA: TGTGCCAGCAGCAAACAGGGTTTCGGGGTCAATGAAGCTTTCTTT
clone size: few; D gene: NA; J gene: TRBJ1-5; V gene: TRBV7-9; CDR3 protein: CASTWGDSNQPQHF; CDR3 DNA: TGTGCCAGCACCTGGGGGGATAGCAATCAGCCCCAGCATTTT
clone size: many; D gene: NA; J gene: TRBJ1-1; V gene: TRBV3-1; CDR3 protein: CASSQGIEAFF; CDR3 DNA: TGTGCCAGCAGCCAAGGGATCGAAGCTTTCTTT
clone size: NA; D gene: NA; J gene: TRBJ1-1; V gene: TRBV24-1; CDR3 protein: CATMDSSNTEAFF; CDR3 DNA: TGTGCCACCATGGACAGTTCGAACACTGAAGCTTTCTTT
clone size: many; D gene: NA; J gene: TRBJ1-2; V gene: TRBV20-1; CDR3 protein: CSARDRTIPLANYGYTF; CDR3 DNA: TGCAGTGCTAGAGATCGGACCATACCCCTTGCTAACTATGGCTACACCTTC